The 11 T cell receptor beta chains reported below all come from one sample, sequenced in a study of blood T cell repertoires in COVID-19. The data were produced by immunoSEQ multiplex PCR, yet TCRdb's version contains in-frame clones alone and is incomplete. The sample lists roughly 250,000 clones; approximately 88% were seen once. The sequencing input was PBMCs or T cells enriched from blood (not recorded which). The receptors originated from a woman in her 30s with acute COVID-19.

The chain joins TRBV30 to TRBJ1-2; no clear D gene. CDR1 and CDR2 (germline): GTSNPN, SVGIG (reference sequence). V shed 2 bases and J shed 4 bases, with 8 bases lying between them. The CDR3 extends over 12 amino acids. This CDR3 is CAWSPGGYGYTF. CDR3 nucleotide sequence: TGTGCCTGGAGTCCCGGAGGCTATGGCTACACCTTC. Full variable domain (remainder filled in from reference TRBV30 and TRBJ1-2): SQTIHQWPATLVQPVGSPLSLECTVEGTSNPNLYWYRQAAGRGLQLLFYSVGIGQISSEVPQNLSASRPQDRQFILSSKKLLLSDSGFYLCAWSPGGYGYTFGSGTRLTVV.

The chain employs TRBV5-4 and TRBJ2-2; possible D gene TRBD1, 5 bases. This CDR3 has 15 amino acids. Germline V gene data show CDR1 as SGHNT and CDR2 as YYREEE (reference sequence). The V end lost 6 bases, the J end lost 3 bases, and 15 bases lay between the germline ends. CDR3 sequence: CASTKGQVDTGELFF. The CDR3 nucleotides read TGTGCCAGCACCAAGGGGCAGGTGGACACCGGGGAGCTGTTTTTT.

This chain connects TRBV27 to TRBJ2-7; the D gene is possibly TRBD2 (5 bases). The CDR3 has 13 amino acids. The germline gives CDR1 MNHEY, CDR2 SMNVEV (reference sequence). The V gene lost 5 bases and the J gene lost 2 bases, with 10 bases spanning the gap. The CDR3 DNA is TGTGCCAGCAGTCCAGAGGGCCCCTACGAGCAGTACTTC. The encoded protein is CASSPEGPYEQYF.

This clone came up a few times. The chain carries TRBV7-9 and TRBJ1-1; TRBD1 is a possible D gene (5 bases). The V gene lost 3 bases and the J gene lost 0 bases, with 11 bases spanning the gap. CDR1 and CDR2 from the germline V gene are SEHNR and FQNEAQ (reference sequence). The CDR3 sequence is 15 residues long. The CDR3 DNA is TGTGCCAGCAGCTTTGGGGGGTACCTGAACACTGAAGCTTTCTTT. This encodes CASSFGGYLNTEAFF.

This clone was picked up one time. The rearrangement joins TRBV9 to TRBJ1-3, with a possible D match to TRBD1 (5 bases). V lost 4 bases to trimming and J lost 0 bases, with 14 bases between them. Germline CDR1 is SGDLS and CDR2 is YYNGEE. This CDR3 contains 16 residues. The CDR3, as DNA: TGTGCCAGCAGCAAAGCAGGGTTTAGCTCTGGAAACACCATATATTTT. Translated, it gives CASSKAGFSSGNTIYF.

CDR3 residues: CASSTWTSGTDTQYF. The CDR3 coding sequence is TGTGCCAGTAGTACCTGGACTAGCGGCACAGATACGCAGTATTTT. This chain connects TRBV19 to TRBJ2-3; 9 nucleotides agree with TRBD2. The CDR3 has 15 residues. Trimming cost V 4 bases and J 1 base; bases outside gene matches: 3. Germline loops: CDR1 LNHDA, CDR2 SQIVND (reference sequence).

The chain is built from TRBV20-1 and TRBJ2-5; TRBD2 is a possible D gene (6 bases). Per the germline V gene, CDR1 is DFQATT and CDR2 is SNEGSKA (reference sequence). V dropped 3 bases and J dropped 2 bases, with 19 bases sitting between them. CDR3 size: 16 residues. CDR3 in DNA: TGCAGTGCTAGTAGCATACGGGGGTTAGCGCAAGAGACCCAGTACTTC. Its translation is CSASSIRGLAQETQYF.

In its sample, this clone was seen a few times. CDR3 region: CAWSSGGGLGEQYF. CDR3 sequence (DNA): TGTGCCTGGAGTTCTGGCGGGGGTCTGGGCGAGCAGTACTTC. This chain joins TRBV30 and TRBJ2-7; 7 positions match TRBD2. J was trimmed by 6 bases and V by 2 bases; bases with no gene match: 10. CDR1 and CDR2 from the germline V gene are GTSNPN and SVGIG (reference sequence). The CDR3 spans 14 residues. Drawing the rest from reference TRBV30 and TRBJ2-7, the complete variable domain is SQTIHQWPATLVQPVGSPLSLECTVEGTSNPNLYWYRQAAGRGLQLLFYSVGIGQISSEVPQNLSASRPQDRQFILSSKKLLLSDSGFYLCAWSSGGGLGEQYFGPGTRLTVT.

A few counts support this clone. J is TRBJ1-1 and V is TRBV7-2, with a weak D call TRBD1 (5 bases). The CDR3 has 16 amino acids. V was trimmed by 5 bases and J by 0 bases, leaving 16 bases between them. Germline V gene data show CDR1 as SGHTA and CDR2 as FQGNSA. The CDR3 loop is CASSEQTVPMNTEAFF. The CDR3 region has the DNA TGTGCCAGCAGCGAACAGACAGTCCCCATGAACACTGAAGCTTTCTTT. Full variable domain (remainder filled in from reference TRBV7-2 and TRBJ1-1): GAGVSQSPSNKVTEKGKDVELRCDPISGHTALYWYRQSLGQGLEFLIYFQGNSAPDKSGLPSDRFSAERTGGSVSTLTIQRTQQEDSAVYLCASSEQTVPMNTEAFFGQGTRLTVV.

The chain recombines TRBV10-2 with TRBJ1-5, with a weak D call TRBD1 (6 bases). The germline gives CDR1 WSHSY, CDR2 SAAADI. This CDR3 has 15 residues. V lost 7 bases and J 3 bases, leaving 16 bases between the germline ends. The CDR3 sequence: CASTPERDTNQPQHF. In DNA, the CDR3 is TGCGCCAGCACACCTGAAAGGGACACCAATCAGCCCCAGCATTTT.

This chain connects TRBV7-2 to TRBJ2-5; 13 bases match TRBD2. There are 17 residues in the CDR3. V trimming: 3 bases; J trimming: 4 bases; junction bases outside the gene matches: 8. CDR1 is SGHTA, CDR2 FQGNSA, per germline. Written as DNA, the CDR3 is TGTGCCAGCAGCTTGTCGGGACTAGCGGGGCTGGGAGAGACCCAGTACTTC. Amino acids: CASSLSGLAGLGETQYF.